This passage covers 17 T cell receptor beta chains from one sample sequenced in a study of blood T cell repertoires in COVID-19. This table comes from immunoSEQ multiplex PCR, and its TCRdb copy is limited to in-frame clones, with some not included. In the table there are 250,000 to 300,000 clones, approximately 85% of which are singletons. The sequenced sample consisted of PBMCs or T cells enriched from blood (not recorded which). The receptors derive from a woman in her forties or fifties who had recovered from COVID-19.

The CDR3 coding sequence is TGTGCCAGCAGTCGCACCCCCGCACAGAACACTGAAGCTTTCTTT. It yields the protein CASSRTPAQNTEAFF. The chain joins TRBV14 to TRBJ1-1; D not certain. There are 15 residues in the CDR3. V was trimmed by 6 bases and J by 1 base, leaving 15 bases between them. Per germline, CDR1 SGHDN and CDR2 FVKESK. Looking up the rest from reference TRBV14 and TRBJ1-1 gives the full variable domain: EAGVTQFPSHSVIEKGQTVTLRCDPISGHDNLYWYRRVMGKEIKFLLHFVKESKQDESGMPNNRFLAERTGGTYSTLKVQPAELEDSGVYFCASSRTPAQNTEAFFGQGTRLTVV.

This rearrangement joins TRBV7-8 to TRBJ1-2, with D perhaps TRBD1 (5 bases). Germline loops: CDR1 SGHVS, CDR2 FQNEAQ. The CDR3 contains 18 residues. Trimming took 4 bases from V and 6 from J, leaving 27 bases between them. CDR3 residues: CASSSIVDYRWGVHGYTF. The CDR3 nucleotides read TGTGCCAGCAGCTCCATAGTCGATTACAGGTGGGGGGTTCATGGCTACACCTTC.

The V gene is TRBV4-1, the J gene TRBJ2-1, with D perhaps matching TRBD2 (7 bases). The CDR3 contains 15 residues. V was shortened by 3 bases and J by 4 bases, with 13 bases between the two germline ends. CDR1 MGHRA and CDR2 YSYEKL come from the germline V gene. CDR3 sequence reads: CASSQRGGGYNEQFF. CDR3 in DNA: TGCGCCAGCAGCCAGAGGGGGGGAGGGTACAATGAGCAGTTCTTC.

V usage is TRBV4-1 and J usage is TRBJ2-6; the D gene is possibly TRBD1 (5 bases). V dropped 1 base and J dropped 0 bases, with 10 bases sitting between them. The germline V gene has CDR1 MGHRA and CDR2 YSYEKL. The CDR3 sequence is 17 residues long. CDR3 amino acids: CASSQGRAYSGANVLTF. Written as DNA, the CDR3 is TGCGCCAGCAGCCAAGGCAGGGCCTACTCTGGGGCCAACGTCCTGACTTTC.

The chain joins TRBV29-1 to TRBJ2-1, with a possible D match to TRBD1 (6 bases). The CDR3 totals 18 residues. Trimming shortened V by 7 bases and J by 4 bases, and 29 bases separated the two germline ends. The V gene's germline CDR1 is SQVTM and CDR2 ANQGSEA. CDR3 bases: TGCAGCGGTTGTCTTAGGGGGAGTGAGCGGAGGTCTTACAATGAGCAGTTCTTC. Amino acid sequence: CSGCLRGSERRSYNEQFF.

The chain is built from TRBV19 and TRBJ1-1, with 7 bases matching TRBD1. The germline V gene encodes CDR1 LNHDA and CDR2 SQIVND (reference sequence). There are 12 residues in the CDR3. The trim removed 2 bases at V and 7 bases at J, leaving 1 base unmatched. CDR3 DNA: TGTGCCAGTAGTATAACAGGGGATGAAGCTTTCTTT. Its protein product is CASSITGDEAFF.

V and J are TRBV18 and TRBJ2-1; TRBD2 aligns across 9 bases. After removal of 2 bases from V and 7 bases from J, the junction contained 6 bases not matched to a gene. CDR1 is KGHSH and CDR2 is LQKENI in the germline V gene. The CDR3 is 15 residues long. The CDR3 region has the DNA TGTGCCAGCTCACCAAGGCGGGAGGGAGGAAATGAGCAGTTCTTC. Its translation: CASSPRREGGNEQFF.

J is TRBJ2-5 and V is TRBV2; D unclear. CDR1 and CDR2 from the germline V gene are SNHLY and FYNNEI. V lost 3 bases, J lost 2 bases, and 4 bases lay in between. The CDR3 extends over 12 amino acids. Written as DNA, the CDR3 is TGTGCCAGCAGTGATCAGCAAGAGACCCAGTACTTC. Protein product: CASSDQQETQYF.

The chain couples TRBV5-1 to TRBJ2-7; D is undetermined. Trimming removed 0 bases from V and 7 bases from J, with 20 bases in between. This CDR3 has 16 amino acids. The germline V gene encodes CDR1 SGHRS and CDR2 YFSETQ. CDR3 amino acids: CASSLAGGSSAVEQYF. The CDR3 DNA reads as TGCGCCAGCAGCTTGGCGGGTGGTTCTAGTGCGGTTGAGCAGTACTTC.

The chain combines TRBV6-5 with TRBJ1-1; no clear D. The CDR3 loop spans 13 amino acids. Germline loops: CDR1 MNHEY, CDR2 SVGAGI. The germline V and J ends were trimmed by 4 bases and 4 bases, with 10 bases remaining between them. The CDR3 region has the DNA TGTGCCAGCAGTTGGGCAGGTAGCACTGAAGCTTTCTTT. Its translation is CASSWAGSTEAFF.

CDR3 protein: CASSDGRTPKMNTEAFF. CDR3 DNA: TGTGCCAGCAGCGATGGTCGCACGCCTAAAATGAACACTGAAGCTTTCTTT. The chain uses TRBV5-7 and TRBJ1-1; the D is unclear. TRBV5-7 is an ORF; its function is uncertain. The CDR3 covers 17 residues. Between the trimmed V and J ends, which lost 4 bases and 0 bases, there was a span of 19 bases.

The chain's CDR3 is CASSELANEQFF. The CDR3 DNA reads as TGTGCCAGCAGTGAATTGGCCAATGAGCAGTTCTTC. The V and J genes are TRBV2 and TRBJ2-1, with D unresolved. CDR1 and CDR2 (germline): SNHLY, FYNNEI. The CDR3 length is 12 residues. With 2 bases removed from V and 6 bases from J, the gap between germline ends came to 5 bases.

The table lists this clone with a count of one. The chain carries TRBV28 and TRBJ2-7, with TRBD2 as a possible D gene (5 bases). Germline V gives CDR1 MDHEN, CDR2 SYDVKM. V was trimmed by 3 bases and J by 0 bases, leaving 15 bases between them. The length of the CDR3 is 16 residues. For the CDR3, the DNA is TGTGCCAGCAGTTTTCCCCGAGGTCTAGCCTCCTACGAGCAGTACTTC. As protein: CASSFPRGLASYEQYF.

The chain employs TRBV29-1 and TRBJ1-2; unclear D gene. V was pared by 4 bases and J by 8 bases, with 11 bases between. The CDR3 length is 11 residues. The germline V gene encodes CDR1 SQVTM and CDR2 ANQGSEA. In DNA, the CDR3 is TGCAGCGTTGTATTAGAATACGGCTACACCTTC. Translated: CSVVLEYGYTF.

In this sample, this clone turned up a few times. The chain joins TRBV6-2 or TRBV6-3 to TRBJ2-2; 9 bases align to TRBD2. The CDR3 is made up of 16 amino acids. Trimming took 2 bases from V and 6 from J; bases not matched to a gene: 7. The germline gives CDR1 MNHEY, CDR2 SVGEGT. CDR3: CASSYRSGSFAGELFF. Here the CDR3 DNA reads TGTGCCAGCAGTTACCGTAGCGGGAGTTTTGCCGGGGAGCTGTTTTTT.

This clone was counted a few times. The chain employs TRBV28 and TRBJ1-2; weak D call: TRBD1 (6 bases). Trimming stripped 3 bases from V and 4 bases from J, with 9 bases between. Germline V lookup: CDR1 MDHEN, CDR2 SYDVKM. The CDR3 runs to 13 residues. Written as DNA, the CDR3 is TGTGCCAGCAGTTTGTTAGGGGGCTATGGCTACACCTTC. Encoded protein: CASSLLGGYGYTF.

This sequence joins TRBV4-2 and TRBJ2-1; TRBD2 matches at 8 bases. This CDR3 has 15 amino acids. Germline-derived CDR1 and CDR2 are LGHNA and YNFKEQ. V trimming: 0 bases; J trimming: 9 bases; junction bases outside the gene matches: 7. This CDR3 is CASSQEIGTSFEQFF. The CDR3 DNA sequence: TGTGCCAGCAGCCAAGAAATCGGGACTAGTTTTGAGCAGTTCTTC.